The source of this T cell receptor beta chain is a study of neurological immune-mediated disorders. The cDNA was generated by 5'RACE with 10-nucleotide random UMIs. TCRdb re-derived calls from the 5' RACE reads in MiXCR, one entry per CDR3 protein. Of around 17,000 distinct CDR3 sequences in the sample, about 20% are singletons; the top ten hold 23%. At least ten counts were recorded for this clonotype. Germline V gene data show CDR1 as DFQATT and CDR2 as SNEGSKA (reference sequence). The CDR3 covers 13 residues. Trimming pared 8 bases from V and 3 bases from J, leaving 11 bases between. The controls, all healthy individuals, were blood bank volunteers in Maryland, USA.

The chain is built from TRBV20-1 and TRBJ1-6, with TRBD1 as a possible D gene (5 bases). The clonotype originates from a man between 50 and 59 years old in good health. Sequencing was done on a sample of PBMCs. CDR3 DNA: TGCAGTACCTCCCAGGGCTATAATTCACCCCTCCACTTT. It yields the protein CSTSQGYNSPLHF.